This TCR beta chain was profiled in a study of Ad26.COV2.S vaccination and SARS-CoV-2 variants. The table came from immunoSEQ multiplex PCR; TCRdb's copy has only in-frame clones and leaves some out. Here the sample spans more than 150,000 clones, roughly 85% being singletons. Study-level findings and limits: Substantial response breadth was reportedly seen for spike-specific CD8+ and CD4+ T cells after vaccination. Ad26.COV2.S recipients had broader spike-specific TCRs (P = 0.0014). Vaccine and placebo recipients had similar non-spike TCR breadth. Overall T cell responses may have been underestimated by the analyses of TCR breadth and depth.

In this sample, this clone turned up once. Its target is not known. This CDR3 contains 13 residues. V was pared by 5 bases and J by 3 bases, with 11 bases between. Germline V lookup: CDR1 MNHEY, CDR2 SVGAGI. The TCR was taken from a human donor who had recovered from COVID-19. The sequencing used peripheral blood, collected after recovery from COVID-19. The chain is built from TRBV6-5 and TRBJ2-7; no firm D call. The CDR3 region has the DNA TGTGCCAGCAGTCCTATATGGGGCTACGAGCAGTACTTC. It specifies CASSPIWGYEQYF.